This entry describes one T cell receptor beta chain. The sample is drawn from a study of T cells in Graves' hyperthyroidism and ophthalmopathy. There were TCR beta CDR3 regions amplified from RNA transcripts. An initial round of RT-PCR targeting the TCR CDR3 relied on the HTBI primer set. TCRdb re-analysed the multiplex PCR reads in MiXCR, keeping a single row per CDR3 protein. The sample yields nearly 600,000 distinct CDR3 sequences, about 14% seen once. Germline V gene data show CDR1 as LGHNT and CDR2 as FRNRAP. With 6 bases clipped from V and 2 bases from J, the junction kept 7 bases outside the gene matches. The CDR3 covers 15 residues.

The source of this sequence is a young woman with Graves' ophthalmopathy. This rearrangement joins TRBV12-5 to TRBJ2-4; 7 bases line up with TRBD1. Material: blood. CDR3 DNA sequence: TGTGCTAGTGGACCCCCGGGACAGTCCAAAAACATTCAGTACTTC. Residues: CASGPPGQSKNIQYF. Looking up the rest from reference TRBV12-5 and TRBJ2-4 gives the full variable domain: DARVTQTPRHKVTEMGQEVTMRCQPILGHNTVFWYRQTMMQGLELLAYFRNRAPLDDSGMPKDRFSAEMPDATLATLKIQPSEPRDSAVYFCASGPPGQSKNIQYFGAGTRLSVL.